This T cell receptor (beta chain) was sequenced during a study of T cell clusters in autoimmune cytopenias. Study results and limitations: No experiment has yet validated the function of the T cell clusters defined in silico.

One tube held mixed TRB-A and TRB-B primer pools for touch-down PCR. Reprocessing the multiplex PCR reads, TCRdb reports a single entry for every CDR3 protein and omits DNA. The ten top clones account for approximately 30%, within a sample of over 6,500 distinct CDR3 sequences. TRB was amplified from roughly 0.25 ug of peripheral blood genomic DNA per sample. On this clonotype: Its specificity is unknown.

Looked up from germline, CDR1 is SGHNT and CDR2 is YYREEE (reference sequence). This CDR3 comprises 14 residues. The data also belong to a second study, concerning T cell repertoires in aging, cancer and after chemotherapy. That work contributes: In cancer patients, declining TCR diversity with age involved lost richness and lost evenness.

Sequencing was performed on peripheral blood. The TCR sequence derives from a human donor with an autoimmune cytopenia or autoimmune hepatitis (not recorded which). V usage is TRBV5-4 and J usage is TRBJ1-2; the D gene TCRdb calls, TRBD1, cannot be checked with no DNA. CDR3: CASSFTGGNYGYTF.